A selection of T cell receptor beta chains follows, all from one sample in a study of blood T cell repertoires in COVID-19. Measured with immunoSEQ multiplex PCR; TCRdb has only the in-frame clones, and not every one. Found here are roughly 190,000 clones, 70% to 90% of them singletons; the top ten hold about a fifth. The sequencing input was peripheral blood. These receptors were collected from a man aged 55 to 70 with active or convalescent COVID-19. Each CDR3 is given with its conserved first and last residue. Fields, in order: D gene, V gene, J gene, clone size, CDR3 DNA, CDR3 protein. A D gene is named only where the DNA matches it firmly. Not all rows give a size; the values are once, few, many and, for expanded clones, a class.

>TRBD1|TRBV5-1|TRBJ1-2|-
TGCGCCAGCAGCTTGGGACAGGGAAACTATGGCTACACCTTC
CASSLGQGNYGYTF
>-|TRBV27|TRBJ2-2|-
TGTGCCAGCAGTATTTTTTCCGGCGGGGAGCTGTTTTTT
CASSIFSGGELFF
>-|TRBV6-5|TRBJ1-2|-
TGTGCCAGAACTAACAGGGACCTAAATGGCTACACCTTC
CARTNRDLNGYTF
>TRBD2|TRBV27|TRBJ2-7|once
TGTGCCAGCAGCTCGACATCAGGAACTAGCGGGACCTACGAGCAGTACTTC
CASSSTSGTSGTYEQYF
>-|TRBV19|TRBJ2-3|-
TGTGCCAGTAGTATGTATTTCAGGGGCAACACAGATACGCAGTATTTT
CASSMYFRGNTDTQYF
>-|TRBV30|TRBJ1-4|-
TGTGCCTGGAGTGTACGGTCCGCAACTAATGAAAAACTGTTTTTT
CAWSVRSATNEKLFF
>TRBD1|TRBV18|TRBJ1-2|-
TGTGCCAGCTCACCACAGGGATCGACAGGGAATGGCTACACCTTC
CASSPQGSTGNGYTF
>TRBD1|TRBV5-1|TRBJ1-5|-
TGCGCCAGCAGCTTGGCCGGACAGGCGAATCAGCCCCAGCATTTT
CASSLAGQANQPQHF
>-|TRBV5-4|TRBJ1-6|-
TGTGCCAGCAGCTTGGAAGGGGTGGATTCACCCCTCCACTTT
CASSLEGVDSPLHF
>TRBD1|TRBV7-3|TRBJ1-2|once
TGTGCCAGCAGCTTAGGACAGGGTGATGGCTACACCTTC
CASSLGQGDGYTF
>-|TRBV5-1|TRBJ2-5|-
TGCGCCAGCAGCATAGAGGGAGAGACCCAGTACTTC
CASSIEGETQYF
>TRBD2|TRBV9|TRBJ2-1|-
TGTGCCAGCAGCGTAGCTTTGACTAGCCCACACGAGGATGAGCAGTTCTTC
CASSVALTSPHEDEQFF
>-|TRBV3-1/TRBV3-2|TRBJ2-7|-
TGTGCCAGCAGCCAAGAGGGAGAGGTCTACGAGCAGTACTTC
CASSQEGEVYEQYF
>-|TRBV21-1|TRBJ2-3|-
TGTGCCAGCGCGGCAGGGCGTAAGACAGATACGCAGTATTTT
CASAAGRKTDTQYF
>-|TRBV7-3|TRBJ2-2|-
TGTGCCAGCAGCCCCTACAGTACCGGGGAGCTGTTTTTT
CASSPYSTGELFF
>-|TRBV2|TRBJ2-1|-
TGTGCCAGCACCCCCGGCAGGGCACATAACAATGAGCAGTTCTTC
CASTPGRAHNNEQFF
>-|TRBV18|TRBJ2-7|-
TGTGCCAGCTCCTCCCCCGCGGGCCCGCCCTACGAGCAGTACTTC
CASSSPAGPPYEQYF
>TRBD1|TRBV18|TRBJ1-3|-
TGTGCCAGCTCAGGGGACAGGGGATCTGGAAACACCATATATTTT
CASSGDRGSGNTIYF
>-|TRBV20-1|TRBJ1-4|-
TGCAGCCCGAAACAGGAGAAACTGTTTTTT
CSPKQEKLFF
>TRBD1|TRBV5-4|TRBJ1-6|-
TGTGCCAGCACCTTCAATCCCGGGACAGGGAGAAATTCACCCCTCCACTTT
CASTFNPGTGRNSPLHF
>-|TRBV6-1|TRBJ2-3|-
TGTGCCAGCAGTGAGCGTGTGAATACGCAGTATTTT
CASSERVNTQYF
>-|TRBV7-9|TRBJ2-6|-
TGTGCCAGCAGCTTATATAAGAGCTCTGGGGCCAACGTCCTGACTTTC
CASSLYKSSGANVLTF
>TRBD1|TRBV19|TRBJ1-5|-
TGTGCCAGCCACGGCGAGGGGACAGTCCCACAGCCCCAGCATTTT
CASHGEGTVPQPQHF
>-|TRBV19|TRBJ1-2|-
TGTGCCAGTAGTCTGCCGGGGGGCTTGGGTTGCACCTTC
CASSLPGGLGCTF
>TRBD1|TRBV7-2|TRBJ2-1|few
TGTGCCAGCAGCTTAGGGGGACAGGGTAACAATGAGCAGTTCTTC
CASSLGGQGNNEQFF
>TRBD2|TRBV6-5|TRBJ2-2|-
TGTGCCAGCAGGCCCGGGGGGTCCCCCGGGGAGCTGTTTTTT
CASRPGGSPGELFF
>-|TRBV7-9|TRBJ1-5|-
TGTGCCAGCAGCTTAGGGGCGGGGAATCAGCCCCAGCATTTT
CASSLGAGNQPQHF
>TRBD2|TRBV5-1|TRBJ2-3|-
TGCGCCAGCAGCTTGGGACTAGCGGGGACTACAGATACGCAGTATTTT
CASSLGLAGTTDTQYF
>-|TRBV9|TRBJ2-3|-
TGTGCCAGCAGCCCCCGCCCCACGGGGACAGATACGCAGTATTTT
CASSPRPTGTDTQYF
>-|TRBV12-3/TRBV12-4|TRBJ1-2|-
TGTCCCAACCGGGTCAGCGCTAACTATGGCTACACCTTC
CPNRVSANYGYTF
>TRBD2|TRBV2|TRBJ2-5|-
TGTGCCAGCACTGAGACTAGCGAAGAGACCCAGTACTTC
CASTETSEETQYF